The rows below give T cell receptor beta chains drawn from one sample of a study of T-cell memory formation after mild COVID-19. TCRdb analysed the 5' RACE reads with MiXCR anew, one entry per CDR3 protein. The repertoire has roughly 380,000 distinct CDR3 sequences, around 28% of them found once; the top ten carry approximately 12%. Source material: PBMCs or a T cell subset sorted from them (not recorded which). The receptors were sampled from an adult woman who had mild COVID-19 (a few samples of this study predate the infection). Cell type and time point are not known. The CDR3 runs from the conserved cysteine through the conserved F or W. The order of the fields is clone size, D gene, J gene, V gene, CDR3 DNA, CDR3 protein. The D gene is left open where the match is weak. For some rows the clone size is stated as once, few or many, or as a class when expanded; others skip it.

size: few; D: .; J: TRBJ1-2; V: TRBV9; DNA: TGTGCCAGCAGCCTTGACCTCCTCTCTTCGGGCGAGGGCTACACCTTC; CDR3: CASSLDLLSSGEGYTF
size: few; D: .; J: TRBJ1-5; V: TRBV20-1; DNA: TGCAGTGCTAGGGAGGCGCAGCCCCAGCATTTT; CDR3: CSAREAQPQHF
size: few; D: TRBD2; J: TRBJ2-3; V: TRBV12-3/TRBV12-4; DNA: TGTGCCAGCAGTCCCGGACTAGCGGGAGCCCCAGATACGCAGTATTTT; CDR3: CASSPGLAGAPDTQYF
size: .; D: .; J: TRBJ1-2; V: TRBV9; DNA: TGTGCCAGCACCTCGACAGAAGACTATGGCTACACCTTC; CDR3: CASTSTEDYGYTF
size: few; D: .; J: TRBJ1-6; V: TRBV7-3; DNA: TGTGCCAGCAGCTTAGGCCGATTCGGGGGAGGGTCACCCCTCCACTTT; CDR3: CASSLGRFGGGSPLHF
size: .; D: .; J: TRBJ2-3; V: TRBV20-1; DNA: TGCAGTGCTATTACCAGTGGCGGCGCAGATACGCAGTATTTT; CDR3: CSAITSGGADTQYF
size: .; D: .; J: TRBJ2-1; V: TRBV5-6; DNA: TGTGCCAGCAGCTTGGGGCGGCCGTCCTACAATGAGCAGTTCTTC; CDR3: CASSLGRPSYNEQFF
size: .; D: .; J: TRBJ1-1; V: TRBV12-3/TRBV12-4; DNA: TGTGCCAGCAGTTTAGATCTTCGGCACACTGAAGCTTTCTTT; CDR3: CASSLDLRHTEAFF
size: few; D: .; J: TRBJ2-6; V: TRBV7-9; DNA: TGTGCCAGCAGCTTAGAGCTAGGCAGGGTTGGACTTGGGGCCAACGTCCTGACTTTC; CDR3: CASSLELGRVGLGANVLTF
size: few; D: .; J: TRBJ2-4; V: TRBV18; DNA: TGTGCCAGCTCACCAAAGATGGGGGACCTAACCAAAAACATTCAGTACTTC; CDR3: CASSPKMGDLTKNIQYF
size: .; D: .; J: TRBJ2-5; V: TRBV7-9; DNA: TGTGCCAGCAGCCCACCCCCCGAGACCCAGTACTTC; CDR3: CASSPPPETQYF